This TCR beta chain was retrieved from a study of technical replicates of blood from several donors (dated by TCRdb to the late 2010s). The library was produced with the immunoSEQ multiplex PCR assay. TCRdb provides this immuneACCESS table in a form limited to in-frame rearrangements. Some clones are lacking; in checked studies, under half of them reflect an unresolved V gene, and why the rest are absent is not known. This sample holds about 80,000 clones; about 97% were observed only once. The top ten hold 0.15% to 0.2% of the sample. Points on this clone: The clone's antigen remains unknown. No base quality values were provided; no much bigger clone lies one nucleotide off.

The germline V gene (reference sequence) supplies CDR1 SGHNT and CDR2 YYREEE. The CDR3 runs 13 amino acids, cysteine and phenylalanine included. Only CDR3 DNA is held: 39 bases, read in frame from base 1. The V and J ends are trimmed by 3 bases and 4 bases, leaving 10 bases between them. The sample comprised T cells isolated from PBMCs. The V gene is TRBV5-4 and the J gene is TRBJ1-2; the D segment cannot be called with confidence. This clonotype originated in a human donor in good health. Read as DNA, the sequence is TGTGCCAGCAGCTCCCTCTCCGGCTATGGCTACACCTTC. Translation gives CASSSLSGYGYTF.